This paragraph reports one TCR beta chain. This sample was included in a study of Ad26.COV2.S vaccination and SARS-CoV-2 variants. The data were produced by immunoSEQ multiplex PCR, yet TCRdb's version contains in-frame clones alone and is incomplete. The table has a few hundred thousand clones, around 91% seen once. Treatment noted: around 19 received Ad26.COV2.S at low or high dose, single or two shots; about five received placebo; per-sample allocation not given. The investigators took samples on day 63 after the first vaccine or placebo injection. CDR3 length: 12 amino acids. The germline CDR1 and CDR2 sequences are SGHRS and YFSETQ. The V end was cut by 4 bases, the J end by 10 bases, with 14 bases between.

The source is a person between 18 and 59 years old who received the Ad26.COV2.S COVID-19 vaccine or a placebo. The chain carries TRBV5-1 and TRBJ1-1, with D possibly TRBD1 on 6 matching bases. The starting material was peripheral blood, obtained in a trial of Ad26.COV2.S vaccine versus placebo. The CDR3, as DNA: TGCGCCAGCAGCCCAGAGGGGGAGGGAGCTTTCTTT. Translation: CASSPEGEGAFF.